This record covers a single T cell receptor (beta chain). Its antigen is undetermined. TCRdb's copy holds only in-frame clones and misses some; the assay was immunoSEQ multiplex PCR. The table records 100,000 to 150,000 clones, approximately 90% of them present only once. The sample comes from a study of T cell responses to AZD1222 COVID-19 vaccine. Study results and limitations: Baseline testing showed seropositivity in only a handful of AZD1222 recipients. Vaccine-associated CD4 TCRs spanned spike, dominant at 160-218 and 743-854. No repertoire was sampled before or during the peak T cell response, only after it.

Germline CDR1 is MNHNS and CDR2 is SASEGT. This CDR3 spans 14 amino acids. V was trimmed by 1 base and J by 9 bases, leaving 13 bases between them. The chain is built from TRBV6-1 and TRBJ1-3, with D possibly TRBD1 on 5 matching bases. This receptor was obtained from an adult in good health. The material sequenced was peripheral blood, taken on day 0 of AZD1222 vaccination. DNA of the CDR3: TGTGCCAGCAGTGAAGACAGGCTATCGGGCACCATATATTTT. This translates into CASSEDRLSGTIYF.